The sequence of this TCR beta chain was determined in a study of identical twins. General study findings and limits: Alpha sequences that were out-of-frame and twin-shared showed an excess of low generation probability. Invariant MAIT and iNKT cells are populations that could partly confound zero-insertion analyses. Twin pairs had excess sharing that was weaker in beta out-of-frame sequences.

Template switching, a step in the protocol, added a universal primer site, and cDNA carried unique molecular identifiers. TCRdb fed the 5' RACE reads into MiXCR, producing one record per CDR3 protein. The table shows about 200,000 distinct CDR3 sequences, with 7.5% occurring only once. The CDR3 sequence is 14 residues long. The V and J ends lost 4 bases and 3 bases, in that order; junction bases with no gene match: 4. Germline loops: CDR1 DFQATT, CDR2 SNEGSKA (reference sequence). In this sample, this clonotype turned up many times. Its cognate antigen is unknown. These data also formed part of another study, on yellow fever vaccine responses in identical twins.

This TCR was sampled from a woman aged 18-30 years in good health. The V call is TRBV20-1, the J call TRBJ2-1; 9 nucleotides agree with TRBD1. The sequencing input was memory (CD45RO+) T cells sorted from blood. In DNA form, the CDR3 reads TGCAGTGCTAATACGGGACAGGGCTACAATGAGCAGTTCTTC. Its translation: CSANTGQGYNEQFF.